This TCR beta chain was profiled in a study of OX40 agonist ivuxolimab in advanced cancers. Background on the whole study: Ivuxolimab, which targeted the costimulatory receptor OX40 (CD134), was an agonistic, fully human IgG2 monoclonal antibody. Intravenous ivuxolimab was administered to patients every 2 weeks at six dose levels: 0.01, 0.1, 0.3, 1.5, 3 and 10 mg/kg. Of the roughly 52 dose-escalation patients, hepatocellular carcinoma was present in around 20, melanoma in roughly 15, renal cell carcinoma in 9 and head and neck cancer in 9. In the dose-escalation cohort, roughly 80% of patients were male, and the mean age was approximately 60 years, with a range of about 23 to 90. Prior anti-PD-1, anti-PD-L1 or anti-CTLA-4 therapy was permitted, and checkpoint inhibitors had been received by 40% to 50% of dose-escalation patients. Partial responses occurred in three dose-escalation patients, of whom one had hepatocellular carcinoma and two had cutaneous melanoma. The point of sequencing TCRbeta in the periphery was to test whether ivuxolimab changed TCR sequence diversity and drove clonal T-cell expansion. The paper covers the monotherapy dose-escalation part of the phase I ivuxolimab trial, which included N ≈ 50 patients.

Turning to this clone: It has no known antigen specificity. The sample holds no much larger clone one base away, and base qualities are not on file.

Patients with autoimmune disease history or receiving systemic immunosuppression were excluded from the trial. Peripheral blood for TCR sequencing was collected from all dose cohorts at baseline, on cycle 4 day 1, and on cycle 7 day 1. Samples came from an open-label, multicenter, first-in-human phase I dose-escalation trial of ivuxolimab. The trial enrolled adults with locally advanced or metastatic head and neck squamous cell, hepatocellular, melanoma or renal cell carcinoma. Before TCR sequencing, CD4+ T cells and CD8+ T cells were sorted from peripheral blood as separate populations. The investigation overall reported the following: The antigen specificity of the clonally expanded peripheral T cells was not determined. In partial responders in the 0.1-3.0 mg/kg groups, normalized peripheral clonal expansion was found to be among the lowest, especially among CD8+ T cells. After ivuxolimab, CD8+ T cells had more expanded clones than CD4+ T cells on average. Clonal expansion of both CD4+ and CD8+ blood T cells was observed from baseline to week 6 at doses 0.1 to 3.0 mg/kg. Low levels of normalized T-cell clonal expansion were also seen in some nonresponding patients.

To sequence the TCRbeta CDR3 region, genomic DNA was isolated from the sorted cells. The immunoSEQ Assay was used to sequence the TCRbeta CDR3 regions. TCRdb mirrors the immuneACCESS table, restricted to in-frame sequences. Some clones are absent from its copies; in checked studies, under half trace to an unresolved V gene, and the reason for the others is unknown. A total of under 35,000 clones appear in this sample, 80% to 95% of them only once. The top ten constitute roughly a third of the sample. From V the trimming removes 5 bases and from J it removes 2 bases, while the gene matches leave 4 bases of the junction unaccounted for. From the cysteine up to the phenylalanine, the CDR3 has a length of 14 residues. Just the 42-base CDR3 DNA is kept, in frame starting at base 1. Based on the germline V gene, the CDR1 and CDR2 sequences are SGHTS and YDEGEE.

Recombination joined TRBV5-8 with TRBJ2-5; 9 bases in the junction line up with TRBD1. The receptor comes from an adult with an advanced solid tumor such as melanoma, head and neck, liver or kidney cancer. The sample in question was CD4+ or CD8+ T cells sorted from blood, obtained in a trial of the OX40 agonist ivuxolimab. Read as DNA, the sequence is TGTGCCAGCAGATCCGGGACAGGGCAAGAGACCCAGTACTTC. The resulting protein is CASRSGTGQETQYF.